This TCR beta chain was recorded in a study of blood T cell repertoires in COVID-19 (dated by TCRdb to 2020 to 2021). Notes on the research overall: The collaborator samples originated in the United States, Italy and Spain and spanned the acute and convalescent phases of COVID-19. The samples were drawn from the first 160 participants of the ongoing ImmuneRACE study and from under 1,500 subjects provided by 6 global collaborators. A de-identified subject ID, COVID-19 status, age in years and sex were almost always included in the sample metadata. The repertoires were released in a freely available public database intended as a resource for research on the immune response to SARS-CoV-2. Subjects who had been exposed to COVID-19, were actively infected with it, or had recovered from it provided the deeply sampled blood TCRbeta repertoires that made up the dataset. The prospective study material was composed of cDNA or gDNA derived from T cells, B-cell-depleted T cells, or PBMCs. Where available, HLA class I and class II types were obtained from metadata supplied by the sample provider rather than from assay-based typing.

TCRbeta CDR3 regions were amplified from genomic DNA using the immunoSEQ Assay, a bias-controlled multiplex PCR. Per the authors' processing: The number of nucleated cells in each sample was estimated by amplification of reference gene primers within the assay. Sequence reads were collapsed and filtered to measure the absolute abundance of every unique TCRbeta CDR3 rearrangement. For each sample, productive Simpson clonality was calculated by taking the square root of Simpson's diversity index across productive rearrangements. TCRdb mirrors the immuneACCESS table, restricted to in-frame sequences. Some clones are absent from its copies; in checked studies, under half trace to an unresolved V gene, and the reason for the others is unknown. V and J calls and clone size come straight from that table; D and trimming were deduced from the DNA. A total of fewer than 120,000 clones appear in this sample, roughly four fifths of them only once. 16% of the sample is in the top ten clones.

Taken from cysteine to phenylalanine, the CDR3 has 15 residues. Only the CDR3 DNA stays, 45 bases, in frame from base 1. V lost 2 bases and J lost 5 bases, and the count of bases not matched to a germline gene is 4. From the germline V gene (reference sequence), CDR1 is SEHNR and CDR2 is FQNEAQ. In its sample, this clone was seen a few times. Its antigen is still unknown. Qualities for individual bases were not recorded, and no much larger clone is one base off. The paper's findings and limits, for the study overall: Clinical and demographic metadata were provided uncurated, with the amount varying by source and participant.

Collaborating institutions collected whole blood in K2EDTA tubes following their own protocols. For TCRbeta analysis, collaborator samples were shipped as frozen whole blood, as isolated PBMCs, or as DNA extracted from either sample type. The sequencing sample was made of peripheral blood. The clonotype comes from a woman in her fifties or sixties with acute or convalescent COVID-19. The chain joins TRBV7-9 to TRBJ1-3, with 9 junctional bases fitting TRBD1. The DNA sequence follows: TGTGCCAGCAGCTTATATGGGACAGGGAGAAACACCATATATTTT. The translation is CASSLYGTGRNTIYF.